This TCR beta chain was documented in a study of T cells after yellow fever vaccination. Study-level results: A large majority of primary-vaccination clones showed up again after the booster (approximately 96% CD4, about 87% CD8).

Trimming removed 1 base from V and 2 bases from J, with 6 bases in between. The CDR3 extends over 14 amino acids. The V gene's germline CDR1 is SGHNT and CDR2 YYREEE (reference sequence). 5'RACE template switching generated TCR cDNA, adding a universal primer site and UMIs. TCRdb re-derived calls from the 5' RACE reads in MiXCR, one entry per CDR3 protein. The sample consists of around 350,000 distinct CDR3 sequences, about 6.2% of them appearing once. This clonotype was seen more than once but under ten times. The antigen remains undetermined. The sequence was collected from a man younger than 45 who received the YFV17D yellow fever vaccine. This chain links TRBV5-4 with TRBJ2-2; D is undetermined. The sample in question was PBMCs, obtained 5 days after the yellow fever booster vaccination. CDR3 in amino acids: CASSLSFNTGELFF. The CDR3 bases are TGTGCCAGCAGCTTGAGTTTCAACACCGGGGAGCTGTTTTTT. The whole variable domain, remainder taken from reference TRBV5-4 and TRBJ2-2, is ETGVTQSPTHLIKTRGQQVTLRCSSQSGHNTVSWYQQALGQGPQFIFQYYREEENGRGNFPPRFSGLQFPNYSSELNVNALELDDSALYLCASSLSFNTGELFFGEGSRLTVL.